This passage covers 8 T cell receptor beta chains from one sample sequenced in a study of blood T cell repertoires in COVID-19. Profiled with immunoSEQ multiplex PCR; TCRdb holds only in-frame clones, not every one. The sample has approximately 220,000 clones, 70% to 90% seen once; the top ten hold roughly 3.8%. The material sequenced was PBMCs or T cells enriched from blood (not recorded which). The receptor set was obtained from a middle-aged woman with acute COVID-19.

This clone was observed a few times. CDR3 bases: TGTGCCAGCAGTGATGCCGGGGACAGGAACACTGAAGCTTTCTTT. Protein: CASSDAGDRNTEAFF. V and J are TRBV25-1 and TRBJ1-1; TRBD1 matches at 7 bases. The ends lost 3 bases at V and 1 base at J; junction bases unmatched: 5. The V gene's germline CDR1 is MGHDK and CDR2 SYGVNS. The CDR3 spans 15 residues.

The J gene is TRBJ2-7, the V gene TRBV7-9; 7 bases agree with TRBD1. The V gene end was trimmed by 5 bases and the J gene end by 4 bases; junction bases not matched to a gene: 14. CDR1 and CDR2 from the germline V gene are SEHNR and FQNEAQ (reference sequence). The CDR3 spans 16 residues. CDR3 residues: CASSLRDRGRGYEQYF. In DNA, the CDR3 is TGTGCCAGCAGCCTCCGGGACAGAGGCCGAGGGTACGAGCAGTACTTC.

CDR3 protein: CASSVGRAYAHTQYF. CDR3 bases: TGTGCCAGCAGTGTTGGGCGGGCGTATGCCCATACGCAGTATTTT. The J gene is TRBJ2-3, the V gene TRBV2, with TRBD2 as a possible D gene (5 bases). Germline V CDR1 and CDR2: SNHLY, FYNNEI. The CDR3 has 15 amino acids. Trimming stripped 4 bases from V and 7 bases from J, with 18 bases between. Drawing the rest from reference TRBV2 and TRBJ2-3, the complete variable domain is EPEVTQTPSHQVTQMGQEVILRCVPISNHLYFYWYRQILGQKVEFLVSFYNNEISEKSEIFDDQFSVERPDGSNFTLKIRSTKLEDSAMYFCASSVGRAYAHTQYFGPGTRLTVL.

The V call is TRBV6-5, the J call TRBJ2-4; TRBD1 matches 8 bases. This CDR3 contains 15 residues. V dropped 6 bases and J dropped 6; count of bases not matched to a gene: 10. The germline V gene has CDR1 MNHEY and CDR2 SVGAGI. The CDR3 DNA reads TGTGCCAGCAGCGCCTTTGCAGGACAGGGAAACATTCAGTACTTC. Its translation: CASSAFAGQGNIQYF.

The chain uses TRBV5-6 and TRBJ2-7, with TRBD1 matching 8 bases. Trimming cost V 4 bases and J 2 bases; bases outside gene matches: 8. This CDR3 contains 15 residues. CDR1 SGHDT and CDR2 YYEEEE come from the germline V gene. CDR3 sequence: CASSAGGLSPYEQYF. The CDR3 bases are TGTGCCAGCAGCGCAGGGGGCCTATCCCCCTACGAGCAGTACTTC.

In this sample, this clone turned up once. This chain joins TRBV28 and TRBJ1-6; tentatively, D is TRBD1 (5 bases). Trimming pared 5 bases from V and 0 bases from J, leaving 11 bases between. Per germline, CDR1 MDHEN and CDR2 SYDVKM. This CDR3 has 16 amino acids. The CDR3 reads CASSRGRSSYNSPLHF. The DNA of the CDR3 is TGTGCCAGCAGTAGGGGCAGGAGCTCCTATAATTCACCCCTCCACTTT.

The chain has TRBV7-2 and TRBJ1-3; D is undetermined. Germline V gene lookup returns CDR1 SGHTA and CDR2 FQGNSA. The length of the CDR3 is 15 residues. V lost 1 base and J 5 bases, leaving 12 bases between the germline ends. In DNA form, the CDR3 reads TGTGCCAGCAGCTTAGGGCCCCGTAACAGAAACACCATATATTTT. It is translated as CASSLGPRNRNTIYF.

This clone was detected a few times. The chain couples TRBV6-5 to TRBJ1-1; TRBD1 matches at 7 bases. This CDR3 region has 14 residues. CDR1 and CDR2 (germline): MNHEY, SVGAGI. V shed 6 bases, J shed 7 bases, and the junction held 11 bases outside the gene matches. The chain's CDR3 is CASSPLTGVGEAFF. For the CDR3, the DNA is TGTGCCAGCAGCCCCCTCACAGGGGTCGGTGAAGCTTTCTTT.